This note documents a single T cell receptor beta chain sequence. One end of the junction fails to match germline, which may point to a read error. CDR3 size: 13 residues. Germline CDR1 is KGHSH and CDR2 is LQKENI. This specimen belongs to a study of immune heterogeneity within non-small cell lung tumors. Study at large: Histologically, a handful of tumors were squamous cell carcinomas and nine to ten were non-squamous carcinomas. The remaining 1 tumor was not otherwise specified.

Bulk tumor genomic DNA, roughly 600 ng per sample, was the template. The authors collected several far-apart biopsies from each primary tumor during surgery. The study enrolled patients with untreated, newly diagnosed non-small cell lung cancer who underwent curative surgery. Newly diagnosed non-small cell lung cancer patients undergoing curative-intent surgery served as donors. Using 32 V and 13 J primers, multiplex PCR amplified TCR beta CDR3. TCRdb analysed the multiplex PCR reads with MiXCR anew, one entry per CDR3 protein. The sample contains 10,000 to 13,000 distinct CDR3 sequences, 25% to 35% of which appear only once.

The sequencing input was lung tumor tissue. V and J are TRBV18 and TRBJ1-1; TRBD1 agrees at 7 bases. The sequence came from a woman between 55 and 75 years old with non-small cell lung cancer. The CDR3 nucleotides are TGTGCCAACTCACCCCAGGGGGGCACTGAAGCTTTCTTT. This codes for CANSPQGGTEAFF.